This T cell receptor (beta chain) appears in the sequencing data of a study of CD8 T cells in Susac syndrome. The CDR3 is made up of 11 amino acids. With 4 bases removed from V and 0 bases from J, the gap between germline ends came to 4 bases. CDR1 and CDR2 (germline): SQVTM, ANQGSEA. Negative isolation was used for CD8+ and CD4+ T cells, and FACS enrichment was applied to TEMRA cells. RNA totalling roughly 0.45 to 1 ug underwent reverse transcription with random hexamers. TCR beta CDR3 was amplified by immunoSEQ covering 54 Vbeta and 13 Jbeta. TCRdb reprocessed the immunoSEQ multiplex PCR reads with MiXCR, giving one entry per CDR3 protein. The sample holds 150,000 or so distinct CDR3 sequences, roughly 94% seen once.

V is TRBV29-1 and J is TRBJ2-7; D ambiguous. The specimen sequenced was CD4+ T cells from PBMCs. The sequence was collected from a human donor with Susac syndrome. The CDR3 coding sequence is TGCAGCGTTGGAATCTCCTACGAGCAGTACTTC. Translated, it gives CSVGISYEQYF.